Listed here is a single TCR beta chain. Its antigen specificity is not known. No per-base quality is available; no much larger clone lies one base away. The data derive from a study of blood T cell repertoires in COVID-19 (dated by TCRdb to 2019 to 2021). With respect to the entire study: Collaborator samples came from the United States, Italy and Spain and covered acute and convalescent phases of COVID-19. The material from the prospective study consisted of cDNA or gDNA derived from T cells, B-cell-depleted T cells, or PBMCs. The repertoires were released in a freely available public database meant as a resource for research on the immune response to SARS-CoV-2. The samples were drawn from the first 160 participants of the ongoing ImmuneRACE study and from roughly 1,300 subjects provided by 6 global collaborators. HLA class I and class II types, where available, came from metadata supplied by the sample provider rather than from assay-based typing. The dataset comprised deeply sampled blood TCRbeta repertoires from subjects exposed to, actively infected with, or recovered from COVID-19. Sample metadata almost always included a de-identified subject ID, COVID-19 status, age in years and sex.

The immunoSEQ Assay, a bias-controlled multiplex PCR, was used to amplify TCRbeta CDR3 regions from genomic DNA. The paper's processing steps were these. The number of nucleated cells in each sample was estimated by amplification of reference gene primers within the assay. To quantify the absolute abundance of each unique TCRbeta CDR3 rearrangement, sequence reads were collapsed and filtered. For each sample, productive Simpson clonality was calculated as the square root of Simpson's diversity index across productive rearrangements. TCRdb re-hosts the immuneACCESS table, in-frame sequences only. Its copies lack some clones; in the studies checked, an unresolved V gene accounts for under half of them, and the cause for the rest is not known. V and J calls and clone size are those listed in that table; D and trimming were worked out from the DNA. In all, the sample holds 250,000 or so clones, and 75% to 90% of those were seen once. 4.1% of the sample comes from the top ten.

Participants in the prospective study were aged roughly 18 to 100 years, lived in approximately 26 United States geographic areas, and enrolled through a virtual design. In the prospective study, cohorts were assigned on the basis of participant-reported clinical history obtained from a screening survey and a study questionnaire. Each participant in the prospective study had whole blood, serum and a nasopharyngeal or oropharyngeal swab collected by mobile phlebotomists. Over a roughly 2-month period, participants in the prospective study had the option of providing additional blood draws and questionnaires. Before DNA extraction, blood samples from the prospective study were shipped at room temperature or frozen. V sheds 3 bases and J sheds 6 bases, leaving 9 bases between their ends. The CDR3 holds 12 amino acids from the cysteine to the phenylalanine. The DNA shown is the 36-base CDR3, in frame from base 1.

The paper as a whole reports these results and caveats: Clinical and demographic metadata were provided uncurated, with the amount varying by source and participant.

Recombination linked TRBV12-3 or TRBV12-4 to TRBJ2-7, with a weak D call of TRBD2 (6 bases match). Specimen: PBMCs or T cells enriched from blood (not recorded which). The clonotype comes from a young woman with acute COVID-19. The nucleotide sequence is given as TGTGCCAGCAGTTTGGCGGGAACCGAGCAGTACTTC. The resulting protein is CASSLAGTEQYF.